This paragraph covers one TCR beta chain sequence. Its specificity is unknown. The sample comes from a study of cytomegalovirus exposure and HLA in healthy donors. Study conclusions and caveats: Researchers catalogued 150 or so TCR beta chains as cytomegalovirus-associated.

Vbeta (60) and Jbeta (13) primers were used in the PCR. Produced via immunoSEQ multiplex PCR; TCRdb's table is partial and in-frame only. This table has roughly 71,000 clones, 74% appearing once. Germline V lookup: CDR1 SGHNT, CDR2 YENEEA. This CDR3 comprises 17 residues. The J segment lost 0 bases and the V segment lost 4 bases, leaving 7 bases of the junction unmatched. The rearrangement uses TRBV11-3 and TRBJ2-1; 9 bases fit TRBD2. This clonotype was obtained from a human donor in good health. Sequencing used PBMCs. This CDR3 is CASSSGAGGSSYNEQFF. The DNA for the CDR3 is TGTGCCAGCAGCTCGGGAGCGGGAGGATCCTCCTACAATGAGCAGTTCTTC.